The 15 T cell receptor beta chains given below trace back to one sample, sequenced in a study of blood T cells in healthy people across ages. A second PCR of about 7 to 12 cycles used a sample-barcoded 5' primer and a J-beta primer mix. MiXCR, applied by TCRdb to the 5' RACE reads, yields one record per CDR3 protein. This table has roughly 800,000 distinct CDR3 sequences, 40% to 65% appearing once. The source material was blood. These receptors all stem from a man older than 75 in good health.

As DNA, the CDR3 is TGTGCCAGCAGTGATGTGGGAAAAGAGACCCAGTACTTC. Translated: CASSDVGKETQYF. The J gene is TRBJ2-5, the V gene TRBV6-1; D uncertain. From germline, CDR1 is MNHNS and CDR2 SASEGT. The CDR3 sequence is 13 residues long. Trimming removed 3 bases from V and 3 bases from J, with 8 bases in between.

The V and J genes are TRBV9 and TRBJ2-4, with D possibly being TRBD1 (5 bases). The end of the DNA is better explained by TRBJ2-7, so the J call may be wrong. Germline CDR1 and CDR2: SGDLS and YYNGEE. The CDR3 has 15 residues. The CDR3 region is CASSPEIDRFYEQYF. CDR3 bases: TGTGCCAGCAGCCCCGAGATTGACAGATTCTACGAGCAGTACTTC.

This clonotype has only a few counts. CDR3 amino acids: CASSYSTEIRTSGTDTQYF. In DNA, the CDR3 is TGTGCCAGCAGTTATTCAACCGAGATAAGGACTAGCGGTACAGATACGCAGTATTTT. V and J are TRBV6-2 or TRBV6-3 and TRBJ2-3; the match to TRBD2 covers 10 bases. Per germline, CDR1 MNHEY and CDR2 SVGEGT. J gave up 3 bases and V 3 bases, and 15 bases lay outside the gene matches. The CDR3 sequence is 19 residues long.

This clonotype was detected once. The J gene is TRBJ2-7, the V gene TRBV29-1; no reliable D call. The CDR3 loop spans 13 amino acids. CDR1 is SQVTM, CDR2 ANQGSEA, per germline. Trimming left V 1 base short and J 9 bases short, with 16 bases between. The CDR3 here is CSVEVAVASGQYF. In DNA, the CDR3 is TGCAGCGTTGAAGTAGCAGTGGCGAGTGGGCAGTACTTC.

The sample holds many counts of this clonotype. This rearrangement joins TRBV29-1 to TRBJ2-3, with 7 bases aligning to TRBD1. Germline V gene data show CDR1 as SQVTM and CDR2 as ANQGSEA. V lost 6 bases to trimming and J lost 2 bases; unmatched junction nucleotides: 5. The CDR3 has 13 amino acids. The CDR3 DNA sequence: TGCAGCGTCGACAGGGCCACCACAGATACGCAGTATTTT. It codes for CSVDRATTDTQYF.

The chain carries TRBV20-1 and TRBJ2-4, with TRBD2 matching 8 bases. Gene TRBJ2-7 matches the end of the DNA better, so the J call may be wrong. Germline V CDR1 and CDR2: DFQATT, SNEGSKA (reference sequence). The CDR3 contains 14 residues. The CDR3 sequence: CSAKTSARDGEQYF. The DNA of the CDR3 is TGCAGTGCTAAGACTAGCGCACGAGATGGCGAGCAGTACTTC.

J is TRBJ2-7 and V is TRBV18, with TRBD2 matching 8 bases. The CDR3 sequence is 18 residues long. J lost 6 bases, V lost 3 bases, and 19 bases had no gene match. Per germline, CDR1 KGHSH and CDR2 LQKENI. In DNA form, the CDR3 reads TGTGCCAGCTCACCCCAGTCTACTAGCGGTACCGAGGGCCCCGAGCAGTACTTC. Protein sequence: CASSPQSTSGTEGPEQYF. Using reference TRBV18 and TRBJ2-7 for the parts outside the CDR3, the full variable domain is NAGVMQNPRHLVRRRGQEARLRCSPMKGHSHVYWYRQLPEEGLKFMVYLQKENIIDESGMPKERFSAEFPKEGPSILRIQQVVRGDSAAYFCASSPQSTSGTEGPEQYFGPGTRLTVT.

The chain recombines TRBV4-2 with TRBJ1-2; D gene uncertain. In germline, CDR1 is LGHNA, CDR2 YNFKEQ. The CDR3 is 15 amino acids. V was clipped by 0 bases and J by 4 bases, with 12 bases between them. This CDR3 reads CASSQDNGPGYGYTF. In DNA form, the CDR3 reads TGTGCCAGCAGCCAAGATAATGGTCCGGGCTATGGCTACACCTTC.

This chain joins TRBV7-2 and TRBJ2-5; TRBD1 matches at 8 bases. CDR3 length: 15 residues. CDR1 and CDR2 (germline): SGHTA, FQGNSA. With V trimmed by 5 bases and J by 3 bases, 8 bases remained unmatched. CDR3 sequence: CASSLDRTGKETQYF. The CDR3 DNA follows: TGTGCCAGCAGCCTCGACCGGACAGGGAAAGAGACCCAGTACTTC.

The chain carries TRBV3-1 and TRBJ1-5; a weak D match, TRBD1 (6 bases). This CDR3 contains 15 residues. Germline-derived CDR1 and CDR2 are LGHDT and YNNKEL (reference sequence). The germline V and J ends were trimmed by 3 bases and 3 bases, with 12 bases remaining between them. The CDR3 region has the DNA TGTGCCAGCAGCCACTTAGGGACACCCAATCAGCCCCAGCATTTT. It yields the protein CASSHLGTPNQPQHF.

This clonotype was counted a few times. The CDR3 spells CSAAESTDTQYF. CDR3 in DNA: TGCAGTGCAGCGGAAAGCACAGATACGCAGTATTTT. The chain combines TRBV20-1 with TRBJ2-3, with a weak D call TRBD2 (5 bases). Trimming stripped 6 bases from V and 0 bases from J, with 7 bases between. The CDR3 covers 12 residues. Germline V gives CDR1 DFQATT, CDR2 SNEGSKA (reference sequence).

CDR3 region: CASSLQIRGDEQYF. The DNA of the CDR3 is TGTGCCAGCAGTCTGCAGATAAGAGGGGACGAGCAGTACTTC. The chain has TRBV28 and TRBJ2-7; D may match TRBD1 or TRBD2 (5 bases each). CDR3 length equals 14 residues. Germline CDR1 reads MDHEN; CDR2 reads SYDVKM. V lost 5 bases and J 5 bases, leaving 16 bases between the germline ends.

V and J are TRBV11-2 and TRBJ2-3; weak D call: TRBD2 (6 bases). Germline values: CDR1 SGHAT, CDR2 FQNNGV. This CDR3 contains 17 residues. V was clipped by 5 bases and J by 14 bases, with 32 bases between them. In DNA, the CDR3 is TGTGCCAGCAGCCCCCTGAGGGGTAGCGGAGGCCACAGATACGCGTATTTT. Translating it yields CASSPLRGSGGHRYAYF.

This rearrangement joins TRBV6-5 to TRBJ2-5; D may be TRBD1 or TRBD2 (5 bases each). V was pared by 11 bases and J by 6 bases, with 16 bases between. The CDR3 is 12 residues long. Germline loops: CDR1 MNHEY, CDR2 SVGAGI. Here the CDR3 DNA reads TGTGCCGCGAAGTCCAGGGAGCAGACCCAGTACTTC. Protein: CAAKSREQTQYF.

V is TRBV29-1 and J is TRBJ2-7, with TRBD1 matching 8 bases. The CDR3 has 15 amino acids. Germline V lookup: CDR1 SQVTM, CDR2 ANQGSEA. Losses at the gene ends were 6 bases for V and 1 base for J; bases not matched to a gene: 11. CDR3 coding DNA: TGCAGCGTCCTCTCAAAGGACAGGGAGTCCTACGAGCAGTACTTC. Translated, it gives CSVLSKDRESYEQYF.